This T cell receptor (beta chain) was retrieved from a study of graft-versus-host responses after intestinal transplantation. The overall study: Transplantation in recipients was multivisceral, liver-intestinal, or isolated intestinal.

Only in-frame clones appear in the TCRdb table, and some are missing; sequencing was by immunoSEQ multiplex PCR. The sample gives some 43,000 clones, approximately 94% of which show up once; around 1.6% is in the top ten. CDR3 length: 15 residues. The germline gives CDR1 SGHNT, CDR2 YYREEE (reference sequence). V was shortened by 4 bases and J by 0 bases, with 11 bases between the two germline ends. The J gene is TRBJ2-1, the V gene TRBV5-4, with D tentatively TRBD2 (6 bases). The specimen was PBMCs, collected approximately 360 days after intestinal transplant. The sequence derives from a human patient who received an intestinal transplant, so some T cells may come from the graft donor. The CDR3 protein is CASSPGTYSYNEQFF. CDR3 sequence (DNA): TGTGCCAGCAGCCCGGGGACTTACTCCTACAATGAGCAGTTCTTC. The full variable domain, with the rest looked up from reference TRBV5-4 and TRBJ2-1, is ETGVTQSPTHLIKTRGQQVTLRCSSQSGHNTVSWYQQALGQGPQFIFQYYREEENGRGNFPPRFSGLQFPNYSSELNVNALELDDSALYLCASSPGTYSYNEQFFGPGTRLTVL.